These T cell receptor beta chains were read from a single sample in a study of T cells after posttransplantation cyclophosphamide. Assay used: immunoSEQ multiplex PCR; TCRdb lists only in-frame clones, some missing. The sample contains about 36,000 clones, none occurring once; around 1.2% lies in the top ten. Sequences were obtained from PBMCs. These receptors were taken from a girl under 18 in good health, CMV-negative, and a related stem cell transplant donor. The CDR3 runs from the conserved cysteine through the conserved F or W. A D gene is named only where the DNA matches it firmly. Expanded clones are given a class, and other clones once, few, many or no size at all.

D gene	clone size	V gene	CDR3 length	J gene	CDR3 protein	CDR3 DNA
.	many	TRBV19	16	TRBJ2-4	CASSISGALAKNIQYF	TGTGCCAGTAGTATAAGTGGGGCCTTAGCCAAAAACATTCAGTACTTC
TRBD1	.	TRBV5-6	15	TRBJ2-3	CASSLSGGWVDTQYF	TGTGCCAGCAGCTTGTCAGGGGGCTGGGTAGATACGCAGTATTTT
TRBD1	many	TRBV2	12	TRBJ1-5	CASTQGVGPQHF	TGTGCCAGCACCCAGGGGGTGGGGCCCCAGCATTTT
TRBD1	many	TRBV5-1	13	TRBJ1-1	CASSLAPGQGDLF	TGCGCCAGCAGCTTGGCCCCGGGACAGGGGGACCTCTTT
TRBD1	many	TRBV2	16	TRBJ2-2	CASRHGTGHKTGELFF	TGTGCCAGCAGGCATGGGACAGGGCATAAGACCGGGGAGCTGTTTTTT
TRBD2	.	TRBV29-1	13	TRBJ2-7	CSVPAGRGYEQYF	TGCAGCGTACCAGCGGGACGTGGCTACGAGCAGTACTTC
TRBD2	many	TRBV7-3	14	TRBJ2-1	CASSRTSGIDEQFF	TGTGCCAGCAGCCGGACTAGCGGGATCGATGAGCAGTTCTTC
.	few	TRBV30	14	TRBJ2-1	CAWSVNPGRREQFF	TGTGCCTGGAGTGTAAATCCAGGGCGTCGGGAGCAGTTCTTC
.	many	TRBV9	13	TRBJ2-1	CASSVAPLNEQFF	TGTGCCAGCAGCGTAGCTCCCCTCAATGAGCAGTTCTTC
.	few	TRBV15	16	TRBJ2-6	CATSREMGPGANVLTF	TGTGCCACCAGCAGAGAGATGGGGCCCGGGGCCAACGTCCTGACTTTC
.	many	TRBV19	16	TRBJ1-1	CASSIEAGTRNTEAFF	TGTGCCAGTAGTATCGAAGCAGGAACTAGGAACACTGAAGCTTTCTTT
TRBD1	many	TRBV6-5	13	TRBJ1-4	CASSRTGPFGLFF	TGTGCCAGCAGTCGGACAGGGCCGTTTGGACTGTTTTTT
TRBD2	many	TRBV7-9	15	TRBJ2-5	CASSLVGLAGRTQYF	TGTGCCAGCAGCTTAGTTGGACTAGCGGGGAGGACCCAGTACTTC
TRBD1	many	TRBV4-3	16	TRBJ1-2	CASSQGSGQPSYGYTF	TGCGCCAGCAGCCAAGGTTCGGGACAGCCCAGCTATGGCTACACCTTC
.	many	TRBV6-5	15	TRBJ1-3	CASSYSRHSGNTIYF	TGTGCCAGCAGTTACTCGCGGCACTCTGGAAACACCATATATTTT